This T cell receptor (beta chain) was obtained from a study of human T cells and chemical hapten exposure. Overall study context: Sensitization employed 2% DPC on about 2 cm by about 2 cm of upper inner arm skin.

Time point in this sample: pre-sensitization, week 0. The treatment: therapeutic diphenylcyclopropenone sensitization with weekly scalp DPC. The study drew its donors from alopecia patients who were 18 to 70 years old and suitable for DPC. MiXCR was run by TCRdb on the RACE reads, yielding one entry per CDR3 protein. Among about 380,000 distinct CDR3 sequences listed, 4.5% to 5.5% were seen once. V was cut by 0 bases and J by 1 base, with 7 bases left in between. This CDR3 spans 14 amino acids. Germline assignment: CDR1 SGHRS and CDR2 YFSETQ. This clonotype was counted many times. The antigen is undetermined. Study-wide results and caveats: In the PT1 data, expanded TCR counts showed a positive correlation with patch test score. TCRs at high frequency, those above 1 in 1000, did not change with DPC sensitization.

Sample: whole blood, taken in connection with sensitization to the hapten diphenylcyclopropenone (DPC). The receptor was derived from a woman in her 50s with alopecia areata. Some clones in this sample may be carry-over from other donors' samples. The rearrangement uses TRBV5-1 and TRBJ1-1; D ambiguous. CDR3 bases: TGCGCCAGCAGCTTGGCCGGCGAGAACACTGAAGCTTTCTTT. It codes for CASSLAGENTEAFF. The whole variable domain, remainder taken from reference TRBV5-1 and TRBJ1-1, is KAGVTQTPRYLIKTRGQQVTLSCSPISGHRSVSWYQQTPGQGLQFLFEYFSETQRNKGNFPGRFSGRQFSNSRSEMNVSTLELGDSALYLCASSLAGENTEAFFGQGTRLTVV.